A selection of T cell receptor beta chains follows, all from one sample in a study of PD-1 blockade in mismatch repair-deficient tumors. The repertoire was sequenced with immunoSEQ multiplex PCR; TCRdb's copy has only in-frame clones and lacks some. The table lists around 49,000 clones, 77% of them singletons. The sequenced sample was PBMCs, obtained before pembrolizumab treatment. The receptors stem from an adult with mismatch repair-deficient cancer. The CDR3 runs from the conserved cysteine through the conserved F or W. D genes are given only for firm matches. Some rows mark clone size as missing; the rest say once, few, many or name a class of expanded clone.

>NA|TRBV11-3|TRBJ2-5|TRBD2
CASSLEGLAGETQYF
TGTGCCAGCAGCTTAGAAGGACTAGCGGGAGAGACCCAGTACTTC
>NA|TRBV2|TRBJ1-1|NA
CASSPTVWDTEAFF
TGTGCCAGCAGCCCGACGGTGTGGGACACTGAAGCTTTCTTT
>NA|TRBV9|TRBJ1-5|NA
CASSVGGSASTQHF
TGTGCCAGCAGCGTAGGTGGGTCAGCTTCGACCCAGCATTTT
>NA|TRBV5-1|TRBJ2-5|TRBD2
CASSPGLAGETQYF
TGCGCCAGCAGTCCGGGACTAGCGGGGGAGACCCAGTACTTC
>NA|TRBV5-1|TRBJ2-5|NA
CASSLALETQYF
TGCGCCAGCAGCCTAGCTTTAGAGACCCAGTACTTC
>NA|TRBV13|TRBJ2-1|TRBD2
CASSYRGLAAYNEQFF
TGTGCCAGCAGTTATAGAGGACTAGCGGCCTACAATGAGCAGTTCTTC
>NA|TRBV2|TRBJ2-2|TRBD1
CASRRDRVGTGELFF
TGTGCCAGCCGAAGGGACAGGGTTGGTACCGGGGAGCTGTTTTTT
>NA|TRBV27|TRBJ2-7|NA
CASSPLGSYEQYF
TGTGCCAGCAGCCCCCTAGGCAGCTACGAGCAGTACTTC
>NA|TRBV5-8|TRBJ1-1|TRBD1
CASSLGDRVGTEAFF
TGTGCCAGCAGCTTGGGGGACAGGGTGGGCACTGAAGCTTTCTTT
>once|TRBV10-1|TRBJ2-3|NA
CASSRGGTTDTQYF
TGCGCCAGCAGTCGCGGAGGGACCACAGATACGCAGTATTTT
>once|TRBV28|TRBJ1-1|NA
CASSLPSVNTEAFF
TGTGCCAGCAGCCTTCCTTCGGTGAACACTGAAGCTTTCTTT
>NA|TRBV7-9|TRBJ1-4|NA
CASSLALGDEKLFF
TGTGCCAGCAGCTTAGCGCTCGGGGACGAAAAACTGTTTTTT
>few|TRBV6-6|TRBJ1-5|NA
CASSFWTISNQPQHF
TGTGCCAGCAGTTTCTGGACAATTAGCAATCAGCCCCAGCATTTT
>NA|TRBV14|TRBJ2-3|TRBD2
CASSQDSSGRGYTDTQYF
TGTGCCAGCAGCCAAGATAGTAGCGGGAGGGGATACACAGATACGCAGTATTTT
>NA|TRBV5-1|TRBJ2-5|NA
CASSPGTQKETQYF
TGCGCCAGCAGCCCCGGGACACAGAAAGAGACCCAGTACTTC
>NA|TRBV12-5|TRBJ2-1|NA
CASGPSLARNEQFF
TGTGCTAGTGGTCCCTCCCTAGCCCGGAATGAGCAGTTCTTC
>few|TRBV28|TRBJ1-2|NA
CASIQNYGYTF
TGTGCCAGCATACAGAACTATGGCTACACCTTC
>NA|TRBV6-1|TRBJ2-5|NA
CASSGFSQETQYF
TGTGCCAGCAGTGGGTTCAGCCAAGAGACCCAGTACTTC
>NA|TRBV27|TRBJ2-7|NA
CASRDATETYEQYF
TGTGCCAGCAGAGACGCGACGGAGACCTACGAGCAGTACTTC
>NA|TRBV9|TRBJ1-3|NA
CASSPGGGSGNTIYF
TGTGCCAGCAGCCCAGGTGGGGGCTCTGGAAACACCATATATTTT
>NA|TRBV5-1|TRBJ2-5|NA
CASNLSPFQETQYF
TGCGCCAGCAACCTTTCCCCATTCCAAGAGACCCAGTACTTC
>NA|TRBV7-9|TRBJ2-7|NA
CASSFEPRYEQYF
TGTGCCAGCAGCTTTGAGCCCCGATACGAGCAGTACTTC
>NA|TRBV27|TRBJ1-5|NA
CASSTGFQAPQHF
TGTGCCAGCAGTACGGGTTTCCAAGCGCCCCAGCATTTT
>NA|TRBV9|TRBJ2-7|TRBD2
CASSYVGLAGGLPTSSYEQYF
TGTGCCAGCAGCTATGTAGGACTAGCGGGAGGCCTTCCCACCAGCTCCTACGAGCAGTACTTC
>NA|TRBV11-2|TRBJ2-5|NA
CASSFGGWETQYF
TGTGCCAGCAGCTTCGGAGGGTGGGAGACCCAGTACTTC
>NA|TRBV6-5|TRBJ2-6|NA
CASSSDGSSGANVLTF
TGTGCCAGCAGTTCAGACGGTTCCTCTGGGGCCAACGTCCTGACTTTC
>once|TRBV19|TRBJ2-7|TRBD2
CASSIEGTSGRSEQYF
TGTGCCAGTAGTATAGAGGGGACTAGCGGGAGGAGCGAGCAGTACTTC
>few|TRBV10-1|TRBJ2-7|NA
CASGNVYEQYF
TGCGCCAGCGGAAATGTCTACGAGCAGTACTTC
>NA|TRBV6-6|TRBJ2-7|NA
CASSYSTAPYEQYF
TGTGCCAGCAGTTACTCGACGGCTCCCTACGAGCAGTACTTC
>once|TRBV30|TRBJ2-7|TRBD1
CAWRGQVLGAKYEQYF
TGTGCCTGGAGGGGACAGGTTTTGGGGGCGAAATACGAGCAGTACTTC
>few|TRBV27|TRBJ2-4|NA
CASSPNTLGLTKNIQYF
TGTGCCAGCAGTCCGAATACCTTGGGACTCACCAAAAACATTCAGTACTTC
>NA|TRBV5-1|TRBJ2-5|NA
CASSSDSPWGTQYF
TGCGCCAGCAGCTCGGACTCCCCGTGGGGGACCCAGTACTTC
>few|TRBV21-1|TRBJ1-5|NA
CASSSQPQHF
TGTGCCAGCAGCAGTCAGCCCCAGCATTTT
>once|TRBV7-3|TRBJ2-7|TRBD1
CASSPGTGGKYEQYF
TGTGCCAGCAGCCCAGGGACAGGGGGGAAGTACGAGCAGTACTTC
>NA|TRBV11-2|TRBJ2-4|NA
CASKETRGRGKNIQYF
TGTGCCAGCAAAGAAACGCGAGGACGAGGCAAAAACATTCAGTACTTC
>NA|TRBV5-1|TRBJ2-4|NA
CASSLAGNKNIQYF
TGCGCCAGCAGCTTGGCGGGCAACAAAAACATTCAGTACTTC
>NA|TRBV29-1|TRBJ2-7|TRBD2
CSVRLAGGPSGEQYF
TGCAGCGTCAGACTAGCGGGAGGGCCCTCGGGCGAGCAGTACTTC
>few|TRBV5-6|TRBJ1-2|NA
CASRSTGLNYGYTF
TGTGCCAGCAGATCCACGGGCCTCAACTATGGCTACACCTTC
>NA|TRBV2|TRBJ1-4|NA
CASRNWDRVNEKLFF
TGTGCCAGCAGAAATTGGGACCGAGTTAATGAAAAACTGTTTTTT
>NA|TRBV4-1|TRBJ2-1|NA
CASSRQRGREQFF
TGCGCCAGCAGCCGACAGAGAGGCAGGGAGCAGTTCTTC
>NA|TRBV5-4|TRBJ1-3|NA
CASSLSEAGNTIYF
TGTGCCAGCAGCTTGTCGGAGGCTGGAAACACCATATATTTT
>NA|TRBV7-9|TRBJ1-2|NA
CASSLDLAVRVGYTF
TGTGCCAGCAGCTTAGATCTGGCAGTTCGGGTCGGCTACACCTTC
>once|TRBV6-1|TRBJ1-2|TRBD1
CASRNRDRDYGYTF
TGTGCCAGCAGAAACCGGGACAGGGACTATGGCTACACCTTC
>NA|TRBV15|TRBJ2-3|TRBD1
CATSRTGNLLARDTQYF
TGTGCCACCAGCCGGACAGGGAATCTTCTTGCAAGAGATACGCAGTATTTT
>once|TRBV6-5|TRBJ2-5|NA
CASSTPPLTETQYF
TGTGCCAGCAGTACTCCCCCCCTCACGGAGACCCAGTACTTC
>NA|TRBV29-1|TRBJ1-1|TRBD1
CSVTGGGTEAFF
TGCAGCGTTACAGGGGGCGGGACTGAAGCTTTCTTT
>few|TRBV2|TRBJ1-2|NA
CASSASNYGYTF
TGTGCCAGCAGTGCCAGTAACTATGGCTACACCTTC
>NA|TRBV6-4|TRBJ1-5|TRBD1
CASSDSRDRGSNQPQHF
TGTGCCAGCAGTGACTCGCGGGACAGGGGTAGCAATCAGCCCCAGCATTTT
>NA|TRBV29-1|TRBJ2-1|NA
CSVLARGPVAEQFF
TGCAGCGTGTTAGCGCGAGGGCCGGTGGCTGAGCAGTTCTTC
>few|TRBV9|TRBJ2-1|NA
CASSEGWVRGNEQFF
TGTGCCAGCAGCGAGGGCTGGGTCCGTGGGAATGAGCAGTTCTTC
>NA|TRBV7-2|TRBJ2-3|NA
CASSFGIDTQYF
TGTGCCAGCAGTTTTGGTATAGATACGCAGTATTTT